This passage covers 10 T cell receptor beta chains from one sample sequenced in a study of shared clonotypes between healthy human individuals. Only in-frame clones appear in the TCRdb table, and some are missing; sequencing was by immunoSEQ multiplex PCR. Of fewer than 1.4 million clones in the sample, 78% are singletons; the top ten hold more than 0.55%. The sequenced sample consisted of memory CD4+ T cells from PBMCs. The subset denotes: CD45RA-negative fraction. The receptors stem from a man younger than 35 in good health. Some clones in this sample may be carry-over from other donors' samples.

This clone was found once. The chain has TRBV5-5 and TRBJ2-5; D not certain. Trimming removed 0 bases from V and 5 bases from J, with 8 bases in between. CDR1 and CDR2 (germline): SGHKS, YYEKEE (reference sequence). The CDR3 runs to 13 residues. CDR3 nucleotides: TGTGCCAGCAGCTTGGCTTCGCCCGAGACCCAGTACTTC. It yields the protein CASSLASPETQYF.

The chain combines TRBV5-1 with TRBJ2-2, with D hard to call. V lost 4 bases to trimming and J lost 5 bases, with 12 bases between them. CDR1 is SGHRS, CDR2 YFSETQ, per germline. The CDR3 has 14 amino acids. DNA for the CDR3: TGCGCCAGCAGCCCGACCGCCGGGACCGGGGAGCTGTTTTTT. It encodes CASSPTAGTGELFF.

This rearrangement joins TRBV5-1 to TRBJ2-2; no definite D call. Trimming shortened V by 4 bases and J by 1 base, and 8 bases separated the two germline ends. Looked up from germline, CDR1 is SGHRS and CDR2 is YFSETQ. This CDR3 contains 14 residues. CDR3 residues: CASSGTRNTGELFF. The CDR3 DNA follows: TGCGCCAGCAGCGGAACAAGGAACACCGGGGAGCTGTTTTTT.

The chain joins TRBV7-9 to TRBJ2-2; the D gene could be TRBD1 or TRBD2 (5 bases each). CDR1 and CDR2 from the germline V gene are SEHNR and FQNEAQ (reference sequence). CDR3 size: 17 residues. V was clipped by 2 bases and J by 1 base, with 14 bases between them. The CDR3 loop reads CASSLTSGTMNTGELFF. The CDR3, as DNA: TGTGCCAGCAGCTTAACCTCCGGGACCATGAACACCGGGGAGCTGTTTTTT.

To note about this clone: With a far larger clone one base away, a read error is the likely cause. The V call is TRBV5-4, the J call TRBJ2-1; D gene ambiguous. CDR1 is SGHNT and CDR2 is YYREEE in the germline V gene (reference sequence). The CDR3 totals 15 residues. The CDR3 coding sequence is TGTGCCAGCAGCTTGCGTTATTCCCTCCCCAATGGGCAGTTCTTC. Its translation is CASSLRYSLPNGQFF.

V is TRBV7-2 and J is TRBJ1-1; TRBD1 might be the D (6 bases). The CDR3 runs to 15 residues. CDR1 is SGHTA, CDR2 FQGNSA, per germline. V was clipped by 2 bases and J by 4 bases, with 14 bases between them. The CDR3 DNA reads TGTGCCAGCAGCTTAAGGGGGGCGTTGGGCACTGAAGCTTTCTTT. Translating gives CASSLRGALGTEAFF.

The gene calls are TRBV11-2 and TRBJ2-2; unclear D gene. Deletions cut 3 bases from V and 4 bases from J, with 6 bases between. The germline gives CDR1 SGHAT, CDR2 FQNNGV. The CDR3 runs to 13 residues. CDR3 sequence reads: CASSLWSTGELFF. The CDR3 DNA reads TGTGCCAGCAGCTTGTGGAGCACCGGGGAGCTGTTTTTT.

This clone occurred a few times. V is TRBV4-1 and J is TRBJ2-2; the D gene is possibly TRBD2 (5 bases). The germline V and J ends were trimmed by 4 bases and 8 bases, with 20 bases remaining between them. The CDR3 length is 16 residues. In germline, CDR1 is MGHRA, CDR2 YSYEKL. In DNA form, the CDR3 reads TGCGCCAGCAGCCGGAAGGCTAGTGAGGGCGGGGGGGAGCTGTTTTTT. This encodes CASSRKASEGGGELFF.

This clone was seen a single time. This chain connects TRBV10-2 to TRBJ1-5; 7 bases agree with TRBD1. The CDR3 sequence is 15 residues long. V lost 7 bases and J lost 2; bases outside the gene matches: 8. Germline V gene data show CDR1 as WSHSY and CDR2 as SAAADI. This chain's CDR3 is CASKTTGVGNQPQHF. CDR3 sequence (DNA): TGCGCCAGCAAAACAACAGGGGTTGGCAATCAGCCCCAGCATTTT.

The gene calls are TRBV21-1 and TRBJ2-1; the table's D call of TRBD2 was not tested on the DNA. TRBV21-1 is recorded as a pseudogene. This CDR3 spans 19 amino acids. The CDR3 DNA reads TGTGCCAGCAGCAAAGTCCGACTAGCGCGCAGGAGCTCCTACAATGAGCAGTTCTTC. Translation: CASSKVRLARRSSYNEQFF.